This T cell receptor beta chain stems from a study of CD8+ T cells in alopecia areata. Study overall: Treatment of the treated patients consisted of oral tofacitinib, 5 to 10 mg twice daily. Dosing with tofacitinib proceeded for 6 to 18 months, followed by 6 months off drug.

Treatment defined: oral pan-JAK inhibitor, 5-10 mg twice daily. The CDR3 totals 17 residues. After removal of 1 base from V and 2 bases from J, the junction contained 9 bases not matched to a gene. Germline CDR1 reads SGHRS; CDR2 reads YFSETQ. RNA was isolated and reverse transcribed to cDNA, the sequencing template. The protocol was immunoSEQ multiplex PCR, while the TCRdb copy is restricted to in-frame clones and leaves out a portion. The table records about 200,000 clones, around 60% of them present only once. Source: CD4+ T cells sorted from blood, taken at week 4, from a patient treated with tofacitinib. The V call is TRBV5-1, the J call TRBJ2-5, with 9 bases identical to TRBD2. The source of this sequence is a human donor with alopecia areata. CDR3 protein: CASSLSRTSAGQETQYF. The DNA of the CDR3 is TGCGCCAGCAGCTTGTCACGGACTAGCGCTGGGCAAGAGACCCAGTACTTC.